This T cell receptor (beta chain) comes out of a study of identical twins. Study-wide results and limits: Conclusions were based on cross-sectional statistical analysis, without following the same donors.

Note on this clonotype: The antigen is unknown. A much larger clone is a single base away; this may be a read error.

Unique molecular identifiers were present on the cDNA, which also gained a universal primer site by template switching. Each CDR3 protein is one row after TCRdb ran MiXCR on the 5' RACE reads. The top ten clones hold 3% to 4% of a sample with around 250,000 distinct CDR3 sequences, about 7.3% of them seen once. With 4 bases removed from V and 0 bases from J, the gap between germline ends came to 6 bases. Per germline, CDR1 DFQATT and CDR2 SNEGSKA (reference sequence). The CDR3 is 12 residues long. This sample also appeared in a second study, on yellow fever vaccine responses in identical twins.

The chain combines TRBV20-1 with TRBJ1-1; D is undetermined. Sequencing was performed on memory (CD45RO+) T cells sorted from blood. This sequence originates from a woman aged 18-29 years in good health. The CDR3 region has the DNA TGCAGTGCTAACATCCTGAACACTGAAGCTTTCTTT. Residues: CSANILNTEAFF.